These T cell receptor beta chains were read from a single sample in a study of cytomegalovirus exposure and HLA in healthy donors. Clones were sequenced by immunoSEQ multiplex PCR, and TCRdb holds only the in-frame ones, with some missing. Of fewer than 130,000 clones detected, under 85% appear once; the ten largest clones hold approximately 5.6%. Sequencing was done on a sample of PBMCs. The receptors originated from a man aged 25-40 years in good health and CMV-seropositive. The CDR3 runs from the conserved cysteine through the conserved F or W. The D gene is left open where the match is weak. Size values are once, few and many counts, or a class for expanded clones, and some rows have none.

d_gene	abundance	v_gene	j_gene	CDR3nt	CDR3aa
TRBD2	-	TRBV5-1	TRBJ2-5	TGCGCCAGCAGCTTGGCGGGACTAGTCCAAGAGACCCAGTACTTC	CASSLAGLVQETQYF
-	-	TRBV28	TRBJ1-2	TGTGCCAGCAGTTCTACCCGGACACCCTATGGCTACACCTTC	CASSSTRTPYGYTF
TRBD1	once	TRBV19	TRBJ1-1	TGTGCCACGCGCTCAGGGACAGGGGGCGTCACTGAAGCTTTCTTT	CATRSGTGGVTEAFF
TRBD2	-	TRBV7-8	TRBJ2-4	TGTGCCAGCAGCTTAGCAGAAGCGGGGGGATCCCACAACATTCAGTACTTC	CASSLAEAGGSHNIQYF
TRBD1	-	TRBV11-2	TRBJ2-7	TGTGCCAGCAGCCCGACCGGGACAGGGGGCTACGAGCAGTACTTC	CASSPTGTGGYEQYF
TRBD2	-	TRBV2	TRBJ2-3	TGTGCCAGCAGGGTTCCGGGACTAGCGGATTCTAGCACAGATACGCAGTATTTT	CASRVPGLADSSTDTQYF
TRBD2	-	TRBV5-4	TRBJ2-5	TGTGCCAGCAGCTTGAGCCTAGCGGGGGGAACAAGGAAGGAGACCCAGTACTTC	CASSLSLAGGTRKETQYF
-	once	TRBV12-5	TRBJ1-5	TGTGCTAGTGGTTTGGTACTGGTGCGGGGCAATCAGCCCCAGCATTTT	CASGLVLVRGNQPQHF
-	-	TRBV5-1	TRBJ2-5	TGCGCCAGCAGCTTGGTGGTTTATTCGACAGTACAAGAGACCCAGTACTTC	CASSLVVYSTVQETQYF
TRBD1	few	TRBV6-1	TRBJ1-4	TGTGCCAGTGCAATCACAGGGGGCGGCGAAAAACTGTTTTTT	CASAITGGGEKLFF
TRBD2	-	TRBV7-9	TRBJ2-7	TGTGCCACGCAAATTGGCGGGGGTTCCTACGAGCAGTACTTC	CATQIGGGSYEQYF
-	-	TRBV6-6	TRBJ1-4	TGTGCCAGCATGCCAGGGACTAATGAAAAACTGTTTTTT	CASMPGTNEKLFF